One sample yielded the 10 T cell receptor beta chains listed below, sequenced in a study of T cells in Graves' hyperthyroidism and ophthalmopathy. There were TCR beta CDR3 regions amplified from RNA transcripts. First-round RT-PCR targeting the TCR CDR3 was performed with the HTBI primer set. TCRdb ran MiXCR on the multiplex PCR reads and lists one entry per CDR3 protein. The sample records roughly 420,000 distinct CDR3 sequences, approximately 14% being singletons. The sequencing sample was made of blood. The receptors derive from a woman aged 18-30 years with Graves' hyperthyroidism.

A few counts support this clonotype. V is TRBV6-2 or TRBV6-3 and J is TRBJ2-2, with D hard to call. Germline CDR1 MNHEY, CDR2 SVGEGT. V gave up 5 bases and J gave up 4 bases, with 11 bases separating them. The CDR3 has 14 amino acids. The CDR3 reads CASSDRPTTGELFF. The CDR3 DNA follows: TGTGCCAGCAGTGACCGACCCACCACCGGGGAGCTGTTTTTT.

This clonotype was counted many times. CDR3 amino acids: CAISPTGAYEQYF. The CDR3 nucleotides read TGTGCCATCAGCCCGACAGGGGCCTACGAGCAGTACTTC. The chain has TRBV10-3 and TRBJ2-7; 8 bases map to TRBD1. The germline gives CDR1 ENHRY, CDR2 SYGVKD. This CDR3 has 13 amino acids. V lost 6 bases and J lost 2; bases outside the gene matches: 3.

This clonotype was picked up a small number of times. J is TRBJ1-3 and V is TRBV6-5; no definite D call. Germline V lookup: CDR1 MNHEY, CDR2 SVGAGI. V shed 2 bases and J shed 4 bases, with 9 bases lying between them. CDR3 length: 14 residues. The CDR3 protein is CASSYGRAGNTIYF. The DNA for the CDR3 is TGTGCCAGCAGTTACGGAAGGGCAGGAAACACCATATATTTT.

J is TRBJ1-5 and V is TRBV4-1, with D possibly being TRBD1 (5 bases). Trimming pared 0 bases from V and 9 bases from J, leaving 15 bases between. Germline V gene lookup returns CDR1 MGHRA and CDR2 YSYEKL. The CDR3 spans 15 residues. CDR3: CASSQETGGARPQHF. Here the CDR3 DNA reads TGCGCCAGCAGCCAAGAAACGGGAGGGGCCCGGCCCCAGCATTTT.

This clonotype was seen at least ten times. In nucleotides, the CDR3 is TGTGCCAGTATGGACAGGGAAAGCGGGGAGCTGTTTTTT. It is translated as CASMDRESGELFF. V gene TRBV2 combines with J gene TRBJ2-2; the match to TRBD1 covers 8 bases. With 9 bases clipped from V and 7 bases from J, the junction kept 7 bases outside the gene matches. Germline loops: CDR1 SNHLY, CDR2 FYNNEI. The CDR3 runs 13 residues.

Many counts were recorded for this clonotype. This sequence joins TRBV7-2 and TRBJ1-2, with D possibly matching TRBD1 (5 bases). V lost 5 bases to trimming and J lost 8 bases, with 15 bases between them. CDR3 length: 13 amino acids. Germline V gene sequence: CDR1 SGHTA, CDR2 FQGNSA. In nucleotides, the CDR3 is TGTGCCAGCAGCGAGCCGGGGGTTCGCGGCTACACCTTC. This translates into CASSEPGVRGYTF. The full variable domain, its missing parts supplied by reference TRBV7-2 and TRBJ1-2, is GAGVSQSPSNKVTEKGKDVELRCDPISGHTALYWYRQSLGQGLEFLIYFQGNSAPDKSGLPSDRFSAERTGGSVSTLTIQRTQQEDSAVYLCASSEPGVRGYTFGSGTRLTVV.

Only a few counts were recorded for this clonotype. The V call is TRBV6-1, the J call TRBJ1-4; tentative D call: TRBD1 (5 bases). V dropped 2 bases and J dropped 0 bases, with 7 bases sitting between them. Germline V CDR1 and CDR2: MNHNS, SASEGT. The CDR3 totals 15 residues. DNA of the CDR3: TGTGCCAGCAGTGAATCGGGGGCAACTAATGAAAAACTGTTTTTT. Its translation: CASSESGATNEKLFF.

Here the CDR3 reads CASSQDDRGYYGYTF. The CDR3 coding sequence is TGTGCCAGCAGCCAAGATGACAGGGGCTACTATGGCTACACCTTC. The chain employs TRBV4-2 and TRBJ1-2; 8 bases match TRBD1. Germline CDR1 is LGHNA and CDR2 is YNFKEQ. The CDR3 length is 15 residues. J was trimmed by 3 bases and V by 0 bases; bases with no gene match: 3.

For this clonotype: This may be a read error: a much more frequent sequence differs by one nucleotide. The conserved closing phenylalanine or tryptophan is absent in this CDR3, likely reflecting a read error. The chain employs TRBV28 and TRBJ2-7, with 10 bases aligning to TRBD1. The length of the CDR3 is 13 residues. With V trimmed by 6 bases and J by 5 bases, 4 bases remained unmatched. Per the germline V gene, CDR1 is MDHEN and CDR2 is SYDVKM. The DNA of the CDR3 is TGTGCCAGCAGGGGGACAGGGGTAAACGAGCAGTACTCC. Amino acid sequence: CASRGTGVNEQYS.

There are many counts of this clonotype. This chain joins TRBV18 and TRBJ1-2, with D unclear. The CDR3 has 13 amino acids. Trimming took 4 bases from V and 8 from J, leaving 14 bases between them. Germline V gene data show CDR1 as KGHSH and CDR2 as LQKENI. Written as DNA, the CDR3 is TGTGCCAGCTCACTATTCGGGAACGGGGGCTACACCTTC. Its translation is CASSLFGNGGYTF.